This is a list of T cell receptor beta chains from one sample in a study of human T cells and chemical hapten exposure. TCRdb independently ran MiXCR on the RACE reads; one entry per CDR3 protein. The profile shows more than 60,000 distinct CDR3 sequences, over 6.5% of them singletons. The sequenced material came from whole blood. The receptors come from a male donor in good health. Some clones in this sample may be carry-over from other donors' samples. Each CDR3 is given with its conserved first and last residue. The D gene is left open where the match is weak.

CDR3 length	D gene	V gene	J gene	CDR3 protein
14	-	TRBV5-4	TRBJ2-3	CASSLADFADTQYF
21	-	TRBV30	TRBJ2-5	CAWSVKGGEKGGWWIQETQYF
19	TRBD2	TRBV12-5	TRBJ2-1	CASGLVRTSGRQFHNEQFF
13	-	TRBV29-1	TRBJ2-3	CSVGETLWNTQYF
14	TRBD1	TRBV20-1	TRBJ1-2	CSAMGQPNNYGYTF
17	-	TRBV7-2	TRBJ1-6	CASSRGGQGSYNSPLHF
17	-	TRBV2	TRBJ1-1	CASSESYPTAADTEAFF
16	TRBD1	TRBV7-2	TRBJ1-4	CASSGSGTGGGEKLFF
13	-	TRBV7-7	TRBJ1-1	CASSLTENTEAFF
12	-	TRBV7-2	TRBJ1-1	CASSLPPTEAFF
11	-	TRBV6-1	TRBJ1-5	CASSGNQPQHF
14	TRBD1	TRBV5-1	TRBJ2-7	CASSTGTGMYEQYF
12	-	TRBV29-1	TRBJ1-5	CSAARDDQPQHF
14	TRBD1	TRBV5-1	TRBJ1-1	CASSPDRGPTEAFF
13	-	TRBV4-1	TRBJ2-1	CASSQVSRGEQFF
16	-	TRBV10-3	TRBJ2-1	CAIRQPTGPSYNEQFF
14	-	TRBV20-1	TRBJ2-6	CSARDRAGANVLTF
15	-	TRBV9	TRBJ2-3	CASSAVDSRTDTQYF
17	TRBD1	TRBV7-8	TRBJ2-7	CASSSERVQGNRGEQYF
15	-	TRBV14	TRBJ2-7	CASSSDELGFYEQYF
14	-	TRBV13	TRBJ1-1	CASSPRRENTEAFF
16	TRBD1	TRBV4-1	TRBJ1-1	CASSLWDRPDSTEAFF
15	TRBD1	TRBV2	TRBJ1-6	CASSVLTGGNSPLHF
14	-	TRBV5-1	TRBJ1-5	CASSLWGGSQPQHF
14	-	TRBV6-5	TRBJ2-1	CASSFVGAGNEQFF
16	TRBD1	TRBV5-1	TRBJ2-1	CASRRIPGTGVDEQFF
14	TRBD2	TRBV20-1	TRBJ2-3	CSASGGAGPDTQYF
16	TRBD2	TRBV4-1	TRBJ2-7	CASSQEIPVGGVEQYF
16	TRBD1	TRBV13	TRBJ2-2	CASSASRGQGTGELFF
15	TRBD1	TRBV6-5	TRBJ1-5	CASSYSRQGDQPQHF
17	TRBD1	TRBV13	TRBJ2-5	CASSLAGDRGNQETQYF
13	-	TRBV6-6	TRBJ1-5	CASRPGGLQPQHF
13	-	TRBV29-1	TRBJ1-4	CSAEGLSNEKLFF
13	TRBD2	TRBV12-5	TRBJ2-7	CASGWGGSFEQYF
17	TRBD1	TRBV7-8	TRBJ1-4	CASSLKGGKQGNEKLFF
14	TRBD2	TRBV20-1	TRBJ2-1	CSASPGGRAGEQFF
15	TRBD1	TRBV4-3	TRBJ1-4	CASSHATGLFEKLFF
19	-	TRBV7-7	TRBJ1-1	CASSLNFTEEGGGNTEAFF
15	-	TRBV6-1	TRBJ2-7	CASSERSAGSYEQYF
13	TRBD2	TRBV10-3	TRBJ2-1	CAISEGIAGDGFF
14	TRBD1	TRBV12-3/TRBV12-4	TRBJ1-1	CASSFRTGSTEAFF
12	-	TRBV29-1	TRBJ2-7	CSVETSSYEQYF
17	TRBD1	TRBV12-3/TRBV12-4	TRBJ2-3	CASSFFPPGQITDTQYF
18	TRBD1	TRBV11-2	TRBJ2-6	CASRSIRDRGLGANVLTF
18	-	TRBV3-1	TRBJ2-2	CASSPPGVRLINTGELFF
17	-	TRBV13	TRBJ2-3	CASSLEAPQGETDTQYF
16	TRBD1	TRBV11-2	TRBJ2-2	CASRPPGTGLTGELFF
13	-	TRBV29-1	TRBJ1-1	CSVEGGGMLGAFF
14	TRBD1	TRBV29-1	TRBJ2-7	CSVGTGTGAYEQYF
12	-	TRBV29-1	TRBJ1-5	CSVGLSNQPQHF
13	-	TRBV29-1	TRBJ1-1	CSVRWQPNTEAFF
15	TRBD2	TRBV11-2	TRBJ2-7	CASSSLWDYNYEQYF
14	-	TRBV9	TRBJ1-1	CASSERQRNTEAFF
17	TRBD1	TRBV4-2	TRBJ2-4	CASSQLGQGLAKNIQYF
13	-	TRBV5-6	TRBJ1-2	CASSSGQYYGYTF
17	TRBD2	TRBV5-1	TRBJ2-5	CASSLSPPGGGQETQYF
15	TRBD2	TRBV7-2	TRBJ2-7	CASSEGWREGYEQYF